These 24 T cell receptor beta chains originate from one sample sequenced in a study of T cells in Graves' hyperthyroidism and ophthalmopathy (dated by TCRdb to the late 2010s). The library was generated by multiplex PCR. Sequencing was performed on an Illumina HiSeq 2000. The TCR beta CDR3 regions were amplified from RNA transcripts. The first round of RT-PCR for the TCR CDR3 was performed with the HTBI primer set and the Qiagen OneStep RT-PCR kit. TCRdb itself trimmed the public reads at Q25 with fastp, ran MiXCR and retained productive beta chains. Each CDR3 protein appears once, grouped with its most common genes and DNA. Counted in this sample were around 520,000 distinct CDR3 sequences; around 22% of them appeared once. In total, the top ten clones hold roughly 12% of the sample. Source material: blood. The origin of the receptors is a woman between 25 and 40 years old with Graves' ophthalmopathy.

This clonotype turned up a few times. The rearrangement links TRBV7-9 to TRBJ2-5, with 12 nucleotides matching TRBD2. With V trimmed by 5 bases and J by 3 bases, 4 bases remained unmatched. This CDR3 spans 15 amino acids. Germline CDR1 and CDR2: SEHNR and FQNEAQ (reference sequence). Here the CDR3 DNA reads TGTGCCAGCAGCCATCGACTAGCGGGAGAAGAGACCCAGTACTTC. This gives the protein CASSHRLAGEETQYF. Looking up the rest from reference TRBV7-9 and TRBJ2-5 gives the full variable domain: DTGVSQNPRHKITKRGQNVTFRCDPISEHNRLYWYRQTLGQGPEFLTYFQNEAQLEKSRLLSDRFSAERPKGSFSTLEIQRTEQGDSAMYLCASSHRLAGEETQYFGPGTRLLVL.

This clonotype was recorded many times. The chain has TRBV12-3 or TRBV12-4 and TRBJ2-7; 12 bases are shared with TRBD2. The CDR3 has 15 residues. Losses at the gene ends were 6 bases for V and 7 bases for J; bases not matched to a gene: 10. The CDR3 sequence is CASREIGLAGWEQYF. CDR3 coding DNA: TGTGCCAGCAGAGAGATTGGACTAGCGGGGTGGGAGCAGTACTTC.

This clonotype was counted ten times or more. This rearrangement joins TRBV19 to TRBJ2-2; the match to TRBD1 covers 8 bases. The CDR3 spans 14 residues. Looked up from germline, CDR1 is LNHDA and CDR2 is SQIVND (reference sequence). The J segment lost 6 bases and the V segment lost 6 bases, leaving 6 bases of the junction unmatched. CDR3 in DNA: TGTGCCAGTAGCAGGGGGCCGGGTTCCGGGGAGCTGTTTTTT. It is translated as CASSRGPGSGELFF.

This clonotype showed up many times. The chain employs TRBV27 and TRBJ2-5, with D possibly being TRBD1 (5 bases). V dropped 5 bases and J dropped 4 bases, with 8 bases sitting between them. The germline gives CDR1 MNHEY, CDR2 SMNVEV (reference sequence). The CDR3 spans 12 residues. Here the CDR3 DNA reads TGTGCCAGCAGTGGGCAGGGAGAGACCCAGTACTTC. This translates into CASSGQGETQYF.

CDR3 in amino acids: CSVGAKGNQETQYF. The DNA of the CDR3 is TGCAGCGTCGGAGCTAAGGGTAACCAAGAGACCCAGTACTTC. The rearrangement uses TRBV29-1 and TRBJ2-5; D is ambiguous. V was clipped by 6 bases and J by 0 bases, with 14 bases between them. Germline V gives CDR1 SQVTM, CDR2 ANQGSEA. This CDR3 comprises 14 residues.

The chain links TRBV28 to TRBJ1-5; 8 bases align to TRBD1. Per germline, CDR1 MDHEN and CDR2 SYDVKM. This CDR3 region has 15 residues. Trimming at V came to 7 bases and at J to 5 bases, leaving 10 bases not matched to a gene. CDR3 amino acids: CASTIDRGVHQPQHF. The CDR3 coding sequence is TGTGCCAGCACAATTGACAGGGGTGTCCATCAGCCCCAGCATTTT.

This clonotype was picked up many times. The CDR3 spells CASSHRPGSNTEAFF. As DNA, the CDR3 is TGTGCCAGCAGCCATAGGCCCGGGTCGAACACTGAAGCTTTCTTT. This chain connects TRBV7-3 to TRBJ1-1; no definite D call. The CDR3 is 15 residues long. Germline V lookup: CDR1 SGHTA, CDR2 FQGTGA. V gave up 5 bases and J gave up 1 base, with 14 bases separating them.

This clonotype occurred many times. The chain has TRBV19 and TRBJ2-6; D possibly matches TRBD1 or TRBD2 (6 bases each). The V gene lost 4 bases and the J gene lost 13 bases, with 14 bases spanning the gap. This CDR3 comprises 13 residues. The germline CDR1 and CDR2 sequences are LNHDA and SQIVND (reference sequence). The CDR3: CASSTPRGAVLTF. CDR3 DNA: TGTGCCAGTAGTACCCCGAGGGGGGCGGTCCTGACTTTC.

This clonotype appeared a few times. One junction end disagrees with the germline gene, perhaps due to a read error. The V gene is TRBV4-3, the J gene TRBJ2-7, with 7 bases fitting TRBD1. The CDR3 covers 15 residues. The V gene's germline CDR1 is LGHNA and CDR2 YSLEER. CDR3 region: CASSQGYRGVYGQYF. CDR3 bases: TGCGCCAGCAGCCAAGGTTACAGGGGAGTGTACGGGCAGTACTTC.

The V gene is TRBV28, the J gene TRBJ1-1, with D possibly TRBD1 on 6 matching bases. Germline CDR1 and CDR2: MDHEN and SYDVKM. With 10 bases removed from V and 1 base from J, the gap between germline ends came to 10 bases. The CDR3 sequence is 12 residues long. The CDR3 nucleotides read TGTGCCAACAGGGAAGGGAACACTGAAGCTTTCTTT. Encoded protein: CANREGNTEAFF.

This clonotype was observed many times. V is TRBV28 and J is TRBJ2-2; D not resolved. V dropped 5 bases and J dropped 6 bases, with 10 bases sitting between them. Germline CDR1 MDHEN, CDR2 SYDVKM. This CDR3 is 13 amino acids long. The CDR3 sequence: CASSPALAGELFF. Written as DNA, the CDR3 is TGTGCCAGCAGTCCGGCCCTGGCCGGGGAGCTGTTTTTT. Supplemented by reference TRBV28 and TRBJ2-2, the full variable domain reads DVKVTQSSRYLVKRTGEKVFLECVQDMDHENMFWYRQDPGLGLRLIYFSYDVKMKEKGDIPEGYSVSREKKERFSLILESASTNQTSMYLCASSPALAGELFFGEGSRLTVL.

This clonotype was picked up many times. J is TRBJ1-2 and V is TRBV6-1, with D possibly matching TRBD1 (6 bases). The CDR3 runs to 14 residues. Trimming took 7 bases from V and 3 from J, leaving 15 bases between them. Germline CDR1 reads MNHNS; CDR2 reads SASEGT. The CDR3 sequence: CASTRLGGHYGYTF. The DNA of the CDR3 is TGTGCCAGCACCCGCCTGGGGGGGCACTATGGCTACACCTTC.

This clonotype has a count of ten or more. The CDR3 nucleotides are TGTGCCAGCTCACCAGGGCTGAGTGAAGCTTTCTTT. Its protein is CASSPGLSEAFF. This chain links TRBV18 with TRBJ1-1; D gene ambiguous. Germline loops: CDR1 KGHSH, CDR2 LQKENI. V was pared by 2 bases and J by 7 bases, with 8 bases between. This CDR3 spans 12 amino acids.

This chain joins TRBV10-1 and TRBJ2-2; D perhaps matches TRBD2 (6 bases). The CDR3 totals 17 residues. Germline loops: CDR1 WNHNN, CDR2 SYGVQD (reference sequence). V gave up 6 bases and J gave up 3 bases, with 20 bases separating them. CDR3 in amino acids: CASRANTGLMYTGELFF. The CDR3 DNA reads TGCGCCAGCAGGGCCAACACGGGACTTATGTACACCGGGGAGCTGTTTTTT.

This clonotype has just a few counts. V and J are TRBV11-2 and TRBJ1-2; the D gene is possibly TRBD1 (6 bases). The CDR3 loop spans 13 amino acids. V lost 5 bases, J lost 9 bases, and 16 bases lay in between. Germline V gene data show CDR1 as SGHAT and CDR2 as FQNNGV. The CDR3 nucleotides read TGTGCCAGCAGCCTGGGGGCTTGGGGGAGCTACACCTTC. Protein: CASSLGAWGSYTF.

The chain links TRBV15 to TRBJ1-2; 7 nucleotides agree with TRBD1. CDR1 and CDR2 from the germline V gene are LNHNV and YYDKDF (reference sequence). The CDR3 length is 17 residues. The ends lost 2 bases at V and 4 bases at J; junction bases unmatched: 13. The CDR3 bases are TGTGCCACCAGCAGAAAATTCTCCAGGGGGTATACCTATGGCTACACCTTC. Its translation is CATSRKFSRGYTYGYTF.

The V gene is TRBV6-5, the J gene TRBJ2-7; 8 positions agree with TRBD1. This CDR3 is 15 amino acids long. Germline V gene lookup returns CDR1 MNHEY and CDR2 SVGAGI. V trimming: 4 bases; J trimming: 3 bases; junction bases outside the gene matches: 8. CDR3 residues: CASSSLDRGYYEQYF. The CDR3 DNA follows: TGTGCCAGCAGTTCCCTCGACAGGGGATACTACGAGCAGTACTTC.

The chain links TRBV12-3 or TRBV12-4 to TRBJ2-4; no reliable D call. The CDR3 contains 14 residues. The V end lost 8 bases, the J end lost 0 bases, and 11 bases lay between the germline ends. The CDR3 DNA sequence: TGTGCCAGCCAACAGTCACTAGCCAAAAACATTCAGTACTTC. It codes for CASQQSLAKNIQYF.

This clonotype was detected many times. V is TRBV10-2 and J is TRBJ1-1; D is uncertain. CDR1 and CDR2 from the germline V gene are WSHSY and SAAADI. The CDR3 loop spans 13 amino acids. Trimming removed 5 bases from V and 0 bases from J, with 7 bases in between. CDR3 sequence reads: CASSQTMNTEAFF. CDR3 DNA sequence: TGCGCCAGCAGTCAGACCATGAACACTGAAGCTTTCTTT.

This clonotype was seen repeatedly, ten times or more. The genes are TRBV5-6 and TRBJ1-2; D remains ambiguous. Per germline, CDR1 SGHDT and CDR2 YYEEEE. V lost 1 base to trimming and J lost 5 bases, with 6 bases between them. This CDR3 region has 12 residues. This chain's CDR3 is CASSLTAYGYTF. CDR3 bases: TGTGCCAGCAGCTTGACCGCGTATGGCTACACCTTC.

This clonotype was observed many times. The chain employs TRBV7-9 and TRBJ1-5; D uncertain. The germline V gene has CDR1 SEHNR and CDR2 FQNEAQ (reference sequence). The CDR3 loop spans 12 amino acids. V lost 8 bases to trimming and J lost 5 bases, with 10 bases between them. The CDR3 loop is CASSRPYQPQHF. CDR3 DNA: TGTGCCAGCTCTCGGCCCTATCAGCCCCAGCATTTT.

This clonotype was found many times. The chain recombines TRBV10-3 with TRBJ1-2; 8 bases map to TRBD1. J lost 2 bases, V lost 4 bases, and 3 bases had no gene match. This CDR3 has 14 amino acids. The germline V gene encodes CDR1 ENHRY and CDR2 SYGVKD. CDR3 nucleotides: TGTGCCATCAGTGGGGACAGGCGGAACTATGGCTACACCTTC. As protein: CAISGDRRNYGYTF.

This clonotype was counted at least ten times. CDR3 protein: CASSPPGGLNTEAFF. The CDR3 DNA is TGTGCCAGCTCACCACCGGGGGGCCTGAACACTGAAGCTTTCTTT. This chain uses TRBV18 with TRBJ1-1, with D tentatively TRBD1 (6 bases). This CDR3 has 15 residues. Deletions cut 0 bases from V and 0 bases from J, with 8 bases between. Germline assignment: CDR1 KGHSH and CDR2 LQKENI.

The genes are TRBV6-1 and TRBJ2-7, with 7 bases that match TRBD2. From germline, CDR1 is MNHNS and CDR2 SASEGT. V gave up 5 bases and J gave up 5 bases; unmatched junction bases: 6. The CDR3 has 13 residues. The DNA for the CDR3 is TGTGCCAGCAGTCCGGGGGGAATCGACGAGCAGTACTTC. It codes for CASSPGGIDEQYF.